The present T cell receptor beta chain was sequenced within a study of cytomegalovirus exposure and HLA in healthy donors. Study conclusions and caveats: HLA restriction was apparent for most CMV-associated TCR beta chains in a later analysis.

Healthy bone marrow donors formed the donor group. Amplification used 60 Vbeta primers and 13 Jbeta primers. The protocol was immunoSEQ multiplex PCR, while the TCRdb copy is restricted to in-frame clones and leaves out a portion. The data contain approximately 150,000 clones, around 77% of them singletons. For this clone: As yet, its antigen is unknown.

The source is a woman aged 60-75 years in good health and CMV-seronegative. The sequencing input was PBMCs.

In nucleotides, the CDR3 is TGTGCCAGCTCACCTCCAGCGGGATCCGATGAGCAGTTCTTC. Protein product: CASSPPAGSDEQFF. The chain carries TRBV18 and TRBJ2-1; 7 bases are shared with TRBD2. The J segment lost 8 bases and the V segment lost 3 bases, leaving 7 bases of the junction unmatched. There are 14 residues in the CDR3. CDR1 and CDR2 from the germline V gene are KGHSH and LQKENI. The full variable domain, completed using reference TRBV18 and TRBJ2-1, is NAGVMQNPRHLVRRRGQEARLRCSPMKGHSHVYWYRQLPEEGLKFMVYLQKENIIDESGMPKERFSAEFPKEGPSILRIQQVVRGDSAAYFCASSPPAGSDEQFFGPGTRLTVL.